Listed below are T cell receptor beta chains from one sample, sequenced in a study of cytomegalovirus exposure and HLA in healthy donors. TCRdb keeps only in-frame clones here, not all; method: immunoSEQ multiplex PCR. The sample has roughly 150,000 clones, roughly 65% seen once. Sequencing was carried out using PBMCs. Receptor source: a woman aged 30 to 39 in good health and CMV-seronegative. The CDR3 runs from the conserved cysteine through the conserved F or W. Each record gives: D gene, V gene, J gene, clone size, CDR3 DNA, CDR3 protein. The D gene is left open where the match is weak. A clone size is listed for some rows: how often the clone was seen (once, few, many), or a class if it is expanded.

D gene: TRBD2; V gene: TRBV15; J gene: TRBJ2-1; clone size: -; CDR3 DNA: TGTGCCACCAGCAGAGATTCGGGTAGCGGGGGGGGTGAGCAGTTCTTC; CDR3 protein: CATSRDSGSGGGEQFF
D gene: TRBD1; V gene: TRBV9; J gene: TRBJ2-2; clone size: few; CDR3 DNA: TGTGCCAGCAGCCCTCCGTTTGGGACAGGGGGTACCGGGGAGCTGTTTTTT; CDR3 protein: CASSPPFGTGGTGELFF
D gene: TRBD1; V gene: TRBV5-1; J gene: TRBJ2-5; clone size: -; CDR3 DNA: TGCGCCAGCAGCTCCCTTCGGGGACAGGACAGTCGTATTTATCAAGAGACCCAGTACTTC; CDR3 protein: CASSSLRGQDSRIYQETQYF
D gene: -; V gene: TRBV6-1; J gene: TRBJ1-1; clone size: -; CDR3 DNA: TGTGCCAGCAGTACCTGGACGGACAAAGCTTTCTTT; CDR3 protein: CASSTWTDKAFF
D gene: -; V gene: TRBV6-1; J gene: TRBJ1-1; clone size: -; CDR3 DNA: TGTGCCAGCAGTGAACCCGGACGGGGGAACACTGAAGCTTTCTTT; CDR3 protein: CASSEPGRGNTEAFF
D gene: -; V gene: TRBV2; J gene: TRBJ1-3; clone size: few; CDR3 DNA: TGTGCCAGCAGTGTGGACATCAGTACCTTAAACACCATATATTTT; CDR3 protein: CASSVDISTLNTIYF
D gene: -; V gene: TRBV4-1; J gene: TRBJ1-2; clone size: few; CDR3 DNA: TGCGCCAGCAGCCAAGCGGACTATGGCTACACCTTC; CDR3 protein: CASSQADYGYTF
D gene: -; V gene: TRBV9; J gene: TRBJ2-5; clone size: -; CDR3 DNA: TGTGCCAGCAGCGGAAGGGGGACGGTCGGGGAGACCCAGTACTTC; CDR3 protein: CASSGRGTVGETQYF
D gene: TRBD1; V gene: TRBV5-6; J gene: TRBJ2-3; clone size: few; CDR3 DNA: TGTGCCAGCAGCTTGGCAGGACAGGTTGGTTCAGATACGCAGTATTTT; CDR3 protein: CASSLAGQVGSDTQYF
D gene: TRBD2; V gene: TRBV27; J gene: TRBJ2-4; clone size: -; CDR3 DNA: TGTGCCAGCAGTCCCCAGCGGGAGCTGGGAGATTGCGTTCAGTACTTC; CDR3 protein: CASSPQRELGDCVQYF
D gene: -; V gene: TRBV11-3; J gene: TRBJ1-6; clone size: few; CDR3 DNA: TGTGCCAGCAGCTTAGAGTTCGGTTCACCCCTCCACTTT; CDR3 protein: CASSLEFGSPLHF
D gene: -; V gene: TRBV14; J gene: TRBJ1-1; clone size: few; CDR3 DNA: TGTGCCAGCAGCTACATTGCGGGAGCGAACACTGAAGCTTTCTTT; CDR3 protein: CASSYIAGANTEAFF
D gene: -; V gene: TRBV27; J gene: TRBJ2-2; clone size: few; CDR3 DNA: TGTGCCAGTGGCGGCGAGACAGATAACACCGGGGAGCTGTTTTTT; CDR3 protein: CASGGETDNTGELFF
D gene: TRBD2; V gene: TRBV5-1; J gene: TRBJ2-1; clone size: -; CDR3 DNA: TGCGCCAGCAGCTCACTAGCGGGAGGCAGGGGTGAGCAGTTCTTC; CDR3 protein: CASSSLAGGRGEQFF
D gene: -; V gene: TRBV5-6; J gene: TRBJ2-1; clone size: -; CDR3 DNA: TGTGCCAGCAGCTCCCGGTGGAATGAGCAGTTCTTC; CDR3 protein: CASSSRWNEQFF